This TCR beta chain was retrieved from a study of chemoradiotherapy in HPV16-positive cancers. Over chemoradiotherapy, repertoires were sampled more than once. This CDR3 comprises 14 residues. The ends lost 4 bases at V and 7 bases at J; junction bases unmatched: 7. Germline CDR1 LNHDA, CDR2 SQIVND (reference sequence). Study-wide results and caveats: In HPV16-positive patients, HPV-responsive T-cell expansion tracked better recurrence-free survival. The functional HPV-specific definition rests on just two HPV16-positive patients.

Note on this clone: Its specificity is not known.

Sequencing was performed with immunoSEQ multiplex PCR; in TCRdb, only in-frame clones are kept and a portion is missing. The data hold 15,000 to 20,000 clones, with roughly 90% observed a single time. Source: blood, taken from a patient who underwent chemoradiotherapy. This TCR was sampled from a human donor with HPV-associated anogenital cancer. The chain couples TRBV19 to TRBJ2-1; 7 nucleotides line up with TRBD1. CDR3: CASSKLTGDNEQFF. DNA for the CDR3: TGTGCCAGTAGTAAATTAACAGGGGATAATGAGCAGTTCTTC.